This entry features one T cell receptor beta chain sequence. This sample was taken from a study of blood T cell repertoires in COVID-19. Whole-study context: The samples span acute and convalescent COVID-19 from the United States, Italy and Spain. T cells, B-cell-depleted T cells, or PBMCs supplied cDNA or gDNA.

CDR3 length: 14 amino acids. Germline V gene lookup returns CDR1 MNHEY and CDR2 SVGAGI. The V end was cut by 6 bases, the J end by 1 base, with 12 bases between. Under the authors' procedure: Reference gene primers were amplified, and this amplification served to estimate nucleated cell counts. Some clones are missing from TCRdb's copy, which holds only in-frame ones; the method was immunoSEQ multiplex PCR. The V and J calls and the clone size are those of that table, but D and trimming were determined from the DNA. Here the sample spans fewer than 110,000 clones, over 70% being singletons. Sequenced sample: peripheral blood. This chain joins TRBV6-5 and TRBJ1-2; possible D gene TRBD1, 6 bases. This sequence originates from a human donor in a cohort sampled during active or convalescent COVID-19. Here the CDR3 DNA reads TGTGCCAGCAGCCGAGGACAGCGTAACTATGGCTACACCTTC. The encoded protein is CASSRGQRNYGYTF.